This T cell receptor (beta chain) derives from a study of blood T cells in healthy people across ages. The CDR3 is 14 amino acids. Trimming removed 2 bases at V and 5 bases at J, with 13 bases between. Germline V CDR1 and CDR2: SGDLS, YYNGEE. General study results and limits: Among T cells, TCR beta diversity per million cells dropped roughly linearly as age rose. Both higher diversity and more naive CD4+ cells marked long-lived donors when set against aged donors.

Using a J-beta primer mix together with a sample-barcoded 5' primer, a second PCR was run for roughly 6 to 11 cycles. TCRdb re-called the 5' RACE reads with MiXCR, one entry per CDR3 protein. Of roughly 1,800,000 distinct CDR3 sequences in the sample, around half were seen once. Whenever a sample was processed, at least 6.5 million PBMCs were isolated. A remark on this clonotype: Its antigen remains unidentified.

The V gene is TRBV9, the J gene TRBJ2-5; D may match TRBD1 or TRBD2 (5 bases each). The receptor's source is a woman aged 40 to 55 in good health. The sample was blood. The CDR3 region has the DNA TGTGCCAGCAGCGTGTATCCGGGGCGGGAGACCCAGTACTTC. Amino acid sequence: CASSVYPGRETQYF.